Below are 20 T cell receptor beta chains sequenced from a single sample in a study of T-cell reconstitution after alpha-beta-depleted transplantation in children. The TCRbeta library was prepared with unique molecular identifiers. In TCRdb, the PCR reads were re-called with MiXCR into one record per CDR3 protein. This sample has some 43,000 distinct CDR3 sequences, with around 9.2% found just once. The material sequenced was PBMCs, mostly from graft donor cells, taken 60 days after TCRalphabeta/CD19-depleted stem cell transplant. All receptors derive from a male patient aged 2 to 10 who had a stem cell transplant for chronic granulomatous disease, so the T cells may come from the graft donor.

This clonotype was picked up many times. V usage is TRBV9 and J usage is TRBJ2-3; TRBD2 is a possible D gene (5 bases). CDR1 SGDLS and CDR2 YYNGEE come from the germline V gene. CDR3 length equals 18 residues. Trimming stripped 0 bases from V and 2 bases from J, with 19 bases between. The CDR3 spells CASSVGGGLRAPTDTQYF. Here the CDR3 DNA reads TGTGCCAGCAGCGTAGGAGGCGGGCTCCGAGCCCCCACAGATACGCAGTATTTT.

The chain is built from TRBV12-5 and TRBJ2-1, with D maybe TRBD2 (6 bases). In germline, CDR1 is LGHNT, CDR2 FRNRAP. V was shortened by 2 bases and J by 0 bases, with 11 bases between the two germline ends. The CDR3 consists of 16 residues. The CDR3 DNA sequence: TGTGCTAGTGGTTTGCGGGGGTCGAGCTCCTACAATGAGCAGTTCTTC. It yields the protein CASGLRGSSSYNEQFF.

By share of the sample, this clonotype is medium-sized. The chain uses TRBV7-8 and TRBJ2-1; no firm D call. V lost 0 bases and J lost 6, with 6 bases in between. The CDR3 sequence is 13 residues long. Germline V gives CDR1 SGHVS, CDR2 FQNEAQ. The CDR3: CASSLALTNEQFF. The CDR3 DNA reads TGTGCCAGCAGCTTAGCGCTAACCAATGAGCAGTTCTTC.

V gene TRBV7-2 combines with J gene TRBJ2-3; 14 positions match TRBD2. The CDR3 runs 17 residues. Germline values: CDR1 SGHTA, CDR2 FQGNSA. The J segment lost 6 bases and the V segment lost 3 bases, leaving 8 bases of the junction unmatched. CDR3 in amino acids: CASSFTGTSGGVDTQYF. CDR3 in DNA: TGTGCCAGCAGCTTTACAGGGACTAGCGGGGGAGTGGATACGCAGTATTTT.

This clonotype was seen many times. The chain is built from TRBV27 and TRBJ2-1; a possible D gene is TRBD2 (6 bases). The germline CDR1 and CDR2 sequences are MNHEY and SMNVEV (reference sequence). Trimming shortened V by 1 base and J by 6 bases, and 19 bases separated the two germline ends. The CDR3 sequence is 17 residues long. CDR3 DNA sequence: TGTGCCAGCAGTTTATTCCCTGCGGGGAGTAAAACCAATGAGCAGTTCTTC. It yields the protein CASSLFPAGSKTNEQFF.

This rearrangement joins TRBV6-1 to TRBJ2-5; 8 nucleotides match TRBD2. Germline lookup yields CDR1 MNHNS and CDR2 SASEGT. CDR3 length: 15 residues. The trim removed 6 bases at V and 5 bases at J, leaving 11 bases unmatched. The CDR3 is CASRKGGRTWETQYF. The CDR3, as DNA: TGTGCCAGCAGGAAGGGCGGGAGGACTTGGGAGACCCAGTACTTC.

This clonotype was found many times. The rearrangement uses TRBV5-1 and TRBJ2-5; no firm D call. The V end was cut by 2 bases, the J end by 3 bases, with 8 bases between. The CDR3 spans 13 residues. Germline V CDR1 and CDR2: SGHRS, YFSETQ. CDR3 in amino acids: CASSFPSEETQYF. The CDR3 DNA sequence: TGCGCCAGCAGCTTTCCTTCAGAAGAGACCCAGTACTTC. Drawing the rest from reference TRBV5-1 and TRBJ2-5, the complete variable domain is KAGVTQTPRYLIKTRGQQVTLSCSPISGHRSVSWYQQTPGQGLQFLFEYFSETQRNKGNFPGRFSGRQFSNSRSEMNVSTLELGDSALYLCASSFPSEETQYFGPGTRLLVL.

This clonotype was counted ten times or more. This rearrangement joins TRBV29-1 to TRBJ2-2; the match to TRBD1 covers 9 bases. The V segment lost 7 bases and the J segment 6 bases; nucleotides outside the gene matches: 6. The germline gives CDR1 SQVTM, CDR2 ANQGSEA. The CDR3 is made up of 13 amino acids. The CDR3 protein is CSARQGDAGELFF. The CDR3 coding sequence is TGCAGCGCCCGACAGGGGGACGCCGGGGAGCTGTTTTTT.

Only a few counts were recorded for this clonotype. This chain joins TRBV7-2 and TRBJ2-1; TRBD1 might be the D (5 bases). The V end was cut by 5 bases, the J end by 5 bases, with 13 bases between. Looked up from germline, CDR1 is SGHTA and CDR2 is FQGNSA. CDR3 size: 14 residues. CDR3 DNA sequence: TGTGCCAGCAGCCCCCGGACACAGCACAATGAGCAGTTCTTC. This codes for CASSPRTQHNEQFF.

V gene TRBV27 combines with J gene TRBJ2-1, with D possibly being TRBD1 (6 bases). V lost 8 bases, J lost 5 bases, and 16 bases lay in between. Per germline, CDR1 MNHEY and CDR2 SMNVEV (reference sequence). The CDR3 is 14 amino acids. CDR3 residues: CASRDTGTHNEQFF. CDR3 DNA: TGTGCCAGCCGGGACACCGGGACCCACAATGAGCAGTTCTTC.

This clonotype has ten or more counts. The V and J genes are TRBV6-5 and TRBJ1-1; 10 bases are a match to TRBD1. After removal of 2 bases from V and 7 bases from J, the junction contained 1 base not matched to a gene. The CDR3 runs to 13 residues. Germline V gives CDR1 MNHEY, CDR2 SVGAGI. Here the CDR3 reads CASSYRTGGEAFF. CDR3 nucleotide sequence: TGTGCCAGCAGTTACCGGACAGGGGGTGAAGCTTTCTTT.

V and J are TRBV6-1 and TRBJ1-2; 9 bases align to TRBD1. Germline CDR1 and CDR2: MNHNS and SASEGT. V was clipped by 6 bases and J by 2 bases; unmatched bases: 10. The CDR3 is 16 residues long. CDR3 region: CASRLSGTGTNYGYTF. CDR3 sequence (DNA): TGTGCCAGCAGGCTCTCCGGGACAGGGACGAACTATGGCTACACCTTC.

This clonotype occurred a few times. The V and J genes are TRBV9 and TRBJ2-7, with 8 bases identical to TRBD2. The CDR3 has 16 residues. Germline CDR1 and CDR2: SGDLS and YYNGEE. V trimming: 3 bases; J trimming: 3 bases; junction bases outside the gene matches: 11. In DNA form, the CDR3 reads TGTGCCAGCAGCGCCGGCCCCGGGACTAGTTTCTACGAGCAGTACTTC. This sequence encodes CASSAGPGTSFYEQYF.

This clonotype occurred many times. This chain links TRBV7-3 with TRBJ2-4; 8 positions agree with TRBD2. V lost 0 bases to trimming and J lost 7 bases; unmatched junction nucleotides: 5. This CDR3 comprises 15 residues. Germline CDR1 and CDR2: SGHTA and FQGTGA. CDR3: CASSLTAGAGNIQYF. The CDR3 coding sequence is TGTGCCAGCAGCTTAACAGCGGGAGCGGGCAACATTCAGTACTTC.

This clonotype was seen only a few times. CDR3 in DNA: TGTGCCTGGAGGTCTAGGCGGGATACGCAGTATTTT. Translation gives CAWRSRRDTQYF. The gene calls are TRBV30 and TRBJ2-3; D unclear. Germline V gene sequence: CDR1 GTSNPN, CDR2 SVGIG (reference sequence). There are 12 residues in the CDR3. Trimming took 3 bases from V and 6 from J, leaving 10 bases between them.

This clonotype was counted at least ten times. V and J are TRBV10-1 and TRBJ2-1; no definite D call. Per the germline V gene, CDR1 is WNHNN and CDR2 is SYGVQD (reference sequence). CDR3 size: 15 residues. With 5 bases removed from V and 1 base from J, the gap between germline ends came to 12 bases. The CDR3 spells CASSPEPESYNEQFF. The CDR3 region has the DNA TGCGCCAGCAGTCCTGAGCCGGAGTCCTACAATGAGCAGTTCTTC.

This clonotype was seen at least ten times. The chain combines TRBV7-7 with TRBJ2-1, with a weak D call TRBD2 (6 bases). Trimming took off 5 bases at V and 0 bases at J, with 11 bases between the two ends. Germline CDR1 SSHAT, CDR2 FNYEAQ (reference sequence). This CDR3 comprises 15 residues. The CDR3 loop is CASSLPSDSYNEQFF. CDR3 DNA: TGTGCCAGCAGCCTTCCTAGCGACTCCTACAATGAGCAGTTCTTC.

This clonotype was observed many times. The chain recombines TRBV15 with TRBJ2-2; 12 bases align to TRBD2. The J segment lost 3 bases and the V segment lost 0 bases, leaving 5 bases of the junction unmatched. Germline CDR1 and CDR2: LNHNV and YYDKDF (reference sequence). This CDR3 comprises 18 residues. CDR3 protein: CATSRETSGRFHTGELFF. CDR3 in DNA: TGTGCCACCAGCAGAGAAACTAGCGGGAGGTTCCACACCGGGGAGCTGTTTTTT. Full variable domain (rest looked up from reference TRBV15 and TRBJ2-2): DAMVIQNPRYQVTQFGKPVTLSCSQTLNHNVMYWYQQKSSQAPKLLFHYYDKDFNNEADTPDNFQSRRPNTSFCFLDIRSPGLGDTAMYLCATSRETSGRFHTGELFFGEGSRLTVL.

The table lists this clonotype with many counts. This chain links TRBV7-9 with TRBJ2-3; 7 bases agree with TRBD2. V lost 2 bases, J lost 2 bases, and 1 base stayed unmatched. There are 14 residues in the CDR3. CDR1 and CDR2 from the germline V gene are SEHNR and FQNEAQ (reference sequence). The DNA of the CDR3 is TGTGCCAGCAGCTTACTAGCGGTCACAGATACGCAGTATTTT. Protein: CASSLLAVTDTQYF.

This clonotype was seen repeatedly, ten times or more. The chain recombines TRBV6-5 with TRBJ2-3; D perhaps matches TRBD2 (5 bases). V was pared by 1 base and J by 2 bases, with 13 bases between. CDR1 MNHEY and CDR2 SVGAGI come from the germline V gene. The CDR3 sequence is 16 residues long. The CDR3 reads CASSYFSASTTDTQYF. CDR3 bases: TGTGCCAGCAGTTACTTCTCGGCTAGCACCACAGATACGCAGTATTTT.